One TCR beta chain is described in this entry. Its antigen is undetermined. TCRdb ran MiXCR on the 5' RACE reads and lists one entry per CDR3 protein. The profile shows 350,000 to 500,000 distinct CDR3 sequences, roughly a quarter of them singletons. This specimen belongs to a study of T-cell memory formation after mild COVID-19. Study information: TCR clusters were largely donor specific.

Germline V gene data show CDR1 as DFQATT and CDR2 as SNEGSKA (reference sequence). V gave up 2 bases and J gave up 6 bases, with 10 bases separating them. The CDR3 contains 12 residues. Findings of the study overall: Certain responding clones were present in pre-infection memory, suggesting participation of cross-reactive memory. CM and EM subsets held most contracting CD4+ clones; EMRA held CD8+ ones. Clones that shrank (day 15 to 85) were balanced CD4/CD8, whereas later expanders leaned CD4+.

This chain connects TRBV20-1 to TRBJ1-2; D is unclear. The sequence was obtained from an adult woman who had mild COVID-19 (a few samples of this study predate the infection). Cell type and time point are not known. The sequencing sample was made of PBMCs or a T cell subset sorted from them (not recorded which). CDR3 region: CSARTDWNGYTF. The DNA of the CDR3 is TGCAGTGCTAGAACTGACTGGAATGGCTACACCTTC.